These T cell receptor beta chains were read from a single sample in a study of T cells expressing NK-cell markers. TCRdb re-analyzed the 5' RACE reads; it lists each CDR3 protein once, without DNA. Its listing shows some 410,000 distinct CDR3 sequences. Material: blood T cells: a sorted CD56 or NKG2C T cell subset, CD4+ or CD8+ T cells, or bulk PBMC T cells (not recorded which). These receptors originate from a woman between 18 and 70 years old in good health. CDR3s include the opening cysteine and the closing phenylalanine or tryptophan.

CDR3,length,V,J
CSARAYSGRRYNEQFF,16,TRBV20-1,TRBJ2-1
CATSAGWTDTQYF,13,TRBV24-1,TRBJ2-3
CASTGVGGANVLTF,14,TRBV28,TRBJ2-6
CASSLEAAWDEQYF,14,TRBV5-1,TRBJ2-7
CASGTGQETQYF,12,TRBV10-3,TRBJ2-5
CASSRRQNTGELFF,14,TRBV14,TRBJ2-2
CASSLLTSGANEQFF,15,TRBV5-1,TRBJ2-1
CASSPGTGTNEQFF,14,TRBV12-3/TRBV12-4,TRBJ2-1
CASILGQGPSSYNEQFF,17,TRBV6-1,TRBJ2-1
CASSQGASQDTQYF,14,TRBV5-5,TRBJ2-3
CASSLPATSNQPQHF,15,TRBV28,TRBJ1-5
CASSFSRSYEQYF,13,TRBV7-2,TRBJ2-7
CSARRSPGSDTQYF,14,TRBV20-1,TRBJ2-3
CASSPSLYEQFF,12,TRBV5-1,TRBJ2-1
CASSHDRNTNTGELFF,16,TRBV12-3/TRBV12-4,TRBJ2-2
CASRKDSSGANVLTF,15,TRBV12-3/TRBV12-4,TRBJ2-6
CASSAGLVVYEQYF,14,TRBV3-1,TRBJ2-7
CASSLEPALGYTF,13,TRBV12-3/TRBV12-4,TRBJ1-2
CASSEWAGENQETQYF,16,TRBV25-1,TRBJ2-5
CAISEQLAGGSDTQYF,16,TRBV10-3,TRBJ2-3
CASSSRHPEAFF,12,TRBV6-2/TRBV6-3,TRBJ1-1
CSVNVREGTDTQYF,14,TRBV20-1,TRBJ2-3
CASSILLESPYNEQFF,16,TRBV27,TRBJ2-1
CASSVVGRGETQYF,14,TRBV9,TRBJ2-5
CASSLGQGYYNEQFF,15,TRBV5-4,TRBJ2-1
CASRDGEGGTDTQYF,15,TRBV2,TRBJ2-3
CSAREEGAGSPLHF,14,TRBV20-1,TRBJ1-6
CASSQGQELYGYTF,14,TRBV18,TRBJ1-2
CASTGNYEQYF,11,TRBV19,TRBJ2-7
CSVVGIGTRDEAFF,14,TRBV29-1,TRBJ1-1
CAWSGLGKETQYF,13,TRBV30,TRBJ2-5
CASGQAYNEQFF,12,TRBV6-6,TRBJ2-1
CASSQVLAEFYEQYF,15,TRBV4-3,TRBJ2-7
CAISEPPADTQYF,13,TRBV10-3,TRBJ2-3
CASSVSTSPEETQYF,15,TRBV2,TRBJ2-5
CASSSREGNQPQHF,14,TRBV7-2,TRBJ1-5
CSASLGQGMDTQYF,14,TRBV20-1,TRBJ2-3
CASSLLAGVESPLHF,15,TRBV5-1,TRBJ1-6
CSAPESGVNEQFF,13,TRBV20-1,TRBJ2-1
CSASVAGAGEKLFF,14,TRBV20-1,TRBJ1-4
CASSRVRGSSYNEQFF,16,TRBV18,TRBJ2-1
CATSRGGSDTQYF,13,TRBV15,TRBJ2-3
CASSSLLSPYNEQFF,15,TRBV18,TRBJ2-1
CASSPGWNEQFF,12,TRBV7-7,TRBJ2-1
CASSLRDSSTDTQYF,15,TRBV6-5,TRBJ2-3
CASSPSKNTGELFF,14,TRBV3-1,TRBJ2-2
CASSWTEYEQYF,12,TRBV5-6,TRBJ2-7
CASSRQGAEADTQYF,15,TRBV6-4,TRBJ2-3
CSVAGTTDTQYF,12,TRBV20-1,TRBJ2-3
CSAPGQTHYEQYF,13,TRBV20-1,TRBJ2-7